This T cell receptor (beta chain) was found in a study of T cell repertoires in cytomegalovirus infection. The CDR3 sequence is 14 residues long. Per the germline V gene, CDR1 is SQVTM and CDR2 is ANQGSEA. V dropped 4 bases and J dropped 0 bases, with 10 bases sitting between them. With regard to this clonotype: Its matching antigen is unknown.

In TCRdb, the reads were re-called with MiXCR into one record per CDR3 protein. This table holds 250,000 to 300,000 distinct CDR3 sequences, around 8.7% found once. Study-level findings and limits: Of the TCR beta families, the public ones yielded a cumulative frequency that identified carriers of CMV plus the relevant HLA.

The material sequenced was PBMCs. V usage is TRBV29-1 and J usage is TRBJ1-5, with a weak D call TRBD1 (5 bases). This clonotype originated in a human donor in good health (CMV status not recorded). Some clones in this sample may be carry-over from other donors' samples. CDR3 in DNA: TGCAGCGTTGGGGCAGGGAATAGCAATCAGCCCCAGCATTTT. It translates to CSVGAGNSNQPQHF. Supplemented by reference TRBV29-1 and TRBJ1-5, the full variable domain reads SAVISQKPSRDICQRGTSLTIQCQVDSQVTMMFWYRQQPGQSLTLIATANQGSEATYESGFVIDKFPISRPNLTFSTLTVSNMSPEDSSIYLCSVGAGNSNQPQHFGDGTRLSIL.